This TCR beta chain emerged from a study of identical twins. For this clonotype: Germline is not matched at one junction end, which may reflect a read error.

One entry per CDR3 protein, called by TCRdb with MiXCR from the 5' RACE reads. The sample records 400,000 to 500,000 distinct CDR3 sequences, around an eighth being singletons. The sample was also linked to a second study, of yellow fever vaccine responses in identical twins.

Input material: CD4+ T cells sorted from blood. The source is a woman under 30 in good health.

The chain's CDR3 is CAISSGLAGGQETQYF. The CDR3 DNA reads as TGTGCCATCAGCTCGGGACTCGCGGGGGGACAAGAGACCCAGTACTTC. The chain joins TRBV5-5 to TRBJ2-5, with 8 bases aligning to TRBD2. The CDR3 consists of 16 residues. CDR1 and CDR2 from the germline V gene are SGHKS and YYEKEE (reference sequence).